Shown below are 24 T cell receptor beta chains from a single sample sequenced in a study of T cell responses to AZD1222 COVID-19 vaccine. TCRdb's table, derived via immunoSEQ multiplex PCR, lists solely in-frame clones and lacks some. The top ten clones hold approximately 2.5% of a sample with under 95,000 clones, about nine tenths of them seen once. The material sequenced was peripheral blood, taken on day 0 of AZD1222 vaccination. These receptors were collected from an adult in good health.

V and J are TRBV11-2 and TRBJ2-7, with a weak D call TRBD1 (6 bases). The ends were cut back, 0 bases at V and 6 bases at J, with 15 bases in the middle. The CDR3 covers 15 residues. Per the germline V gene, CDR1 is SGHAT and CDR2 is FQNNGV. The CDR3 nucleotides are TGTGCCAGCAGCTTAGATTTGGGCGCAGGGGTCGAGCAGTACTTC. Its translation is CASSLDLGAGVEQYF. Based on the CDR3 plus reference TRBV11-2 and TRBJ2-7, the full variable domain is EAGVAQSPRYKIIEKRQSVAFWCNPISGHATLYWYQQILGQGPKLLIQFQNNGVVDDSQLPKDRFSAERLKGVDSTLKIQPAKLEDSAVYLCASSLDLGAGVEQYFGPGTRLTVT.

The genes are TRBV6-6 and TRBJ1-6, with D possibly being TRBD1 (5 bases). Germline V gene sequence: CDR1 MNHNY, CDR2 SVGAGI (reference sequence). Trimming took 5 bases from V and 5 from J, leaving 13 bases between them. CDR3 length: 15 amino acids. CDR3 sequence (DNA): TGTGCCAGCAGTCTCCGGGACGGGGATAATTCACCCCTCCACTTT. As protein: CASSLRDGDNSPLHF.

The chain employs TRBV24-1 and TRBJ1-2, with TRBD1 identical over 7 bases. CDR1 is KGHDR, CDR2 SFDVKD, per germline. CDR3 length: 13 amino acids. V shed 4 bases and J 7 bases; nucleotides not matched to a gene: 5. This chain's CDR3 is CATSDSYRGGYTF. The CDR3 bases are TGTGCCACCAGTGACTCCTACAGGGGTGGCTACACCTTC.

V is TRBV10-3 and J is TRBJ2-2; D is uncertain. Germline V gives CDR1 ENHRY, CDR2 SYGVKD. Trimming took off 6 bases at V and 0 bases at J, with 5 bases between the two ends. The CDR3 consists of 13 residues. The CDR3 nucleotides read TGTGCCATCAGAGAGGCGAACACCGGGGAGCTGTTTTTT. This translates into CAIREANTGELFF.

The chain carries TRBV5-1 and TRBJ2-7, with 11 bases matching TRBD2. The V gene end was trimmed by 1 base and the J gene end by 6 bases; junction bases not matched to a gene: 6. Per the germline V gene, CDR1 is SGHRS and CDR2 is YFSETQ. The CDR3 consists of 15 residues. The DNA for the CDR3 is TGCGCCAGCAGCTTGTCTAGCGGGGGGCAGAGCGAGCAGTACTTC. Amino acids: CASSLSSGGQSEQYF.

The chain combines TRBV19 with TRBJ1-5, with a possible D match to TRBD1 (5 bases). Germline V lookup: CDR1 LNHDA, CDR2 SQIVND (reference sequence). V gave up 4 bases and J gave up 7 bases, with 20 bases separating them. This CDR3 contains 16 residues. The CDR3 nucleotides read TGTGCCAGTAGTACTTACCTCCTCCCTGGGACGCAGCCCCAGCATTTT. As protein: CASSTYLLPGTQPQHF.

The chain employs TRBV5-1 and TRBJ2-6, with 9 bases matching TRBD1. Germline CDR1 and CDR2: SGHRS and YFSETQ. The CDR3 has 15 amino acids. V lost 3 bases and J lost 4; bases outside the gene matches: 2. As DNA, the CDR3 is TGCGCCAGCAGCTGGGACAGGGCCGGGGCCAACGTCCTGACTTTC. Protein product: CASSWDRAGANVLTF.

The chain combines TRBV18 with TRBJ1-3; perhaps TRBD1 as D (5 bases). In germline, CDR1 is KGHSH, CDR2 LQKENI. V was clipped by 1 base and J by 2 bases, with 12 bases between them. The CDR3 loop spans 16 amino acids. The CDR3 DNA is TGTGCCAGCTCACCACGGGCGGGGCACCCTGGAAACACCATATATTTT. Protein: CASSPRAGHPGNTIYF. The variable domain in full, completed from reference TRBV18 and TRBJ1-3, reads NAGVMQNPRHLVRRRGQEARLRCSPMKGHSHVYWYRQLPEEGLKFMVYLQKENIIDESGMPKERFSAEFPKEGPSILRIQQVVRGDSAAYFCASSPRAGHPGNTIYFGEGSWLTVV.

This chain links TRBV30 with TRBJ1-1, with unresolved D. With 2 bases removed from V and 6 bases from J, the gap between germline ends came to 10 bases. This CDR3 contains 12 residues. Germline CDR1 is GTSNPN and CDR2 is SVGIG (reference sequence). This CDR3 reads CAWSPITAEAFF. The CDR3 DNA reads as TGTGCCTGGAGTCCTATCACCGCTGAAGCTTTCTTT. The variable domain in full, with the rest retrieved from reference TRBV30 and TRBJ1-1, is SQTIHQWPATLVQPVGSPLSLECTVEGTSNPNLYWYRQAAGRGLQLLFYSVGIGQISSEVPQNLSASRPQDRQFILSSKKLLLSDSGFYLCAWSPITAEAFFGQGTRLTVV.

V is TRBV7-2 and J is TRBJ1-4, with D perhaps matching TRBD1 (6 bases). This CDR3 contains 16 residues. Trimming left V 1 base short and J 2 bases short, with 11 bases between. Per germline, CDR1 SGHTA and CDR2 FQGNSA. Here the CDR3 reads CASSLDREGTNEKLFF. As DNA, the CDR3 is TGTGCCAGCAGCTTAGACAGGGAGGGGACTAATGAAAAACTGTTTTTT.

The chain couples TRBV6-5 to TRBJ1-1; D remains unclear. The CDR3 has 13 residues. CDR1 is MNHEY and CDR2 is SVGAGI in the germline V gene. In nucleotides, the CDR3 is TGTGCGACTAAGTTGGCGGGGAACACTGAAGCTTTCTTT. Its protein product is CATKLAGNTEAFF.

This chain uses TRBV6-6 with TRBJ1-1, with a possible D match to TRBD1 (5 bases). The V and J ends lost 6 bases and 0 bases respectively, with 11 bases between them. Germline V gene data show CDR1 as MNHNY and CDR2 as SVGAGI (reference sequence). The CDR3 runs to 14 residues. The CDR3 protein is CASSLDSMNTEAFF. In DNA, the CDR3 is TGTGCCAGCAGCCTCGACAGCATGAACACTGAAGCTTTCTTT.

This clone turned up a few times. The rearrangement links TRBV19 to TRBJ2-1, with no clear D. CDR1 and CDR2 from the germline V gene are LNHDA and SQIVND (reference sequence). The CDR3 sequence is 12 residues long. V lost 2 bases to trimming and J lost 7 bases, with 6 bases between them. CDR3 in DNA: TGTGCCAGTAGTATACGTTTGAATGAGCAGTTCTTC. This translates into CASSIRLNEQFF.

V usage is TRBV16 and J usage is TRBJ1-5; the match to TRBD1 covers 8 bases. CDR1 and CDR2 (germline): KGHSY, FQNENV. The ends lost 2 bases at V and 7 bases at J; junction bases unmatched: 10. The CDR3 is 16 residues long. The CDR3 loop reads CASSQLGRGLDQPQHF. The CDR3 DNA reads as TGTGCCAGCAGCCAACTGGGCAGGGGGCTCGACCAGCCCCAGCATTTT. The entire variable domain, with the rest obtained from reference TRBV16 and TRBJ1-5, is as follows: GEEVAQTPKHLVRGEGQKAKLYCAPIKGHSYVFWYQQVLKNEFKFLISFQNENVFDETGMPKERFSAKCLPNSPCSLEIQATKLEDSAVYFCASSQLGRGLDQPQHFGDGTRLSIL.

The V gene is TRBV2, the J gene TRBJ2-1; D might be TRBD2 (6 bases). The CDR3 has 15 residues. Trimming removed 4 bases at V and 7 bases at J, with 17 bases between. The germline V gene encodes CDR1 SNHLY and CDR2 FYNNEI. As DNA, the CDR3 is TGTGCCAGCAGTGGACCGGGACTTCCCATAAATGAGCAGTTCTTC. It encodes CASSGPGLPINEQFF.

This chain joins TRBV18 and TRBJ2-5, with TRBD1 as a possible D gene (6 bases). This CDR3 is built from 17 residues. Trimming left V 3 bases short and J 1 base short, with 18 bases between. Looked up from germline, CDR1 is KGHSH and CDR2 is LQKENI. The CDR3 spells CASSPSFQARGQETQYF. In nucleotides, the CDR3 is TGTGCCAGCTCACCGTCCTTTCAGGCCAGGGGCCAAGAGACCCAGTACTTC. Together with reference TRBV18 and TRBJ2-5, the CDR3 gives the full variable domain: NAGVMQNPRHLVRRRGQEARLRCSPMKGHSHVYWYRQLPEEGLKFMVYLQKENIIDESGMPKERFSAEFPKEGPSILRIQQVVRGDSAAYFCASSPSFQARGQETQYFGPGTRLLVL.

The chain employs TRBV6-5 and TRBJ1-5; D perhaps matches TRBD1 (5 bases). V lost 6 bases and J lost 1, with 13 bases in between. The CDR3 runs 15 residues. The germline V gene has CDR1 MNHEY and CDR2 SVGAGI. CDR3 nucleotide sequence: TGTGCCAGCAGCGTTGGAGGGGCGAGCAATCAGCCCCAGCATTTT. Translated, it gives CASSVGGASNQPQHF.

This clone is a singleton in its sample. The chain uses TRBV7-2 and TRBJ2-1; 7 nucleotides agree with TRBD1. V was clipped by 6 bases and J by 4 bases; unmatched bases: 3. The germline V gene encodes CDR1 SGHTA and CDR2 FQGNSA. The CDR3 consists of 13 residues. CDR3 DNA sequence: TGTGCCAGCAGGTGGGGACAGTACAATGAGCAGTTCTTC. The encoded protein is CASRWGQYNEQFF.

This clone has a single count. The J gene is TRBJ1-5, the V gene TRBV29-1; D call uncertain. CDR1 is SQVTM, CDR2 ANQGSEA, per germline. Trimming removed 0 bases at V and 7 bases at J, with 10 bases between. CDR3 length: 13 amino acids. The CDR3 sequence: CSVEDSPGQPQHF. The CDR3 DNA follows: TGCAGCGTTGAAGACAGCCCTGGGCAGCCCCAGCATTTT.

V usage is TRBV11-3 and J usage is TRBJ2-1; D may be TRBD1 or TRBD2 (5 bases each). Per the germline V gene, CDR1 is SGHNT and CDR2 is YENEEA. V was clipped by 5 bases and J by 0 bases, with 14 bases between them. This CDR3 has 16 residues. CDR3 in amino acids: CASSGEGRSSYNEQFF. The CDR3 DNA follows: TGTGCCAGCAGCGGCGAGGGGCGCAGCTCCTACAATGAGCAGTTCTTC.

The chain combines TRBV18 with TRBJ1-1; D is uncertain. V was pared by 0 bases and J by 1 base, with 6 bases between. Germline CDR1 is KGHSH and CDR2 is LQKENI. The CDR3 is 14 residues long. The DNA for the CDR3 is TGTGCCAGCTCACCACCGGCGGGGAACACTGAAGCTTTCTTT. Encoded protein: CASSPPAGNTEAFF.

The V call is TRBV15, the J call TRBJ1-5; TRBD1 matches at 9 bases. Germline CDR1 and CDR2: LNHNV and YYDKDF (reference sequence). The CDR3 totals 13 residues. The ends lost 5 bases at V and 7 bases at J; junction bases unmatched: 3. The CDR3 bases are TGTGCCACCAGCCACAGGGGGCCACAGCCCCAGCATTTT. Amino acids: CATSHRGPQPQHF.

This rearrangement joins TRBV10-1 to TRBJ1-4; no definite D call. The CDR3 sequence is 15 residues long. The V gene's germline CDR1 is WNHNN and CDR2 SYGVQD (reference sequence). The germline V and J ends were trimmed by 2 bases and 1 base, with 8 bases remaining between them. CDR3 bases: TGCGCCAGCAGTGAGGCAGATAAAACTAATGAAAAACTGTTTTTT. It specifies CASSEADKTNEKLFF.

This clone was observed a handful of times. The chain has TRBV5-1 and TRBJ2-3, with D unresolved. Trimming shortened V by 3 bases and J by 2 bases, and 10 bases separated the two germline ends. The CDR3 has 14 residues. The germline V gene encodes CDR1 SGHRS and CDR2 YFSETQ. The CDR3 region is CASSYVSNTDTQYF. CDR3 DNA: TGCGCCAGCAGCTACGTGTCGAACACAGATACGCAGTATTTT.